These 22 T cell receptor beta chains share one sample of origin, sequenced in a study of early T cells in non-severe SARS-CoV-2 infection. TCRdb reprocessed the 5' RACE reads with MiXCR, giving one entry per CDR3 protein. The data show some 87,000 distinct CDR3 sequences, around 13% seen once. What was sequenced was whole blood. These receptors came from an adult who was a healthcare worker with PCR-confirmed SARS-CoV-2 infection or an uninfected control (not recorded which).

The chain links TRBV4-3 to TRBJ2-5; 9 bases fit TRBD1. The length of the CDR3 is 20 residues. Germline V gene sequence: CDR1 LGHNA, CDR2 YSLEER. Trimming took 0 bases from V and 0 from J; bases not matched to a gene: 14. Here the CDR3 DNA reads TGCGCCAGCAGCCAAGAGGGGACAGGGAACTCTATCAGGTACCAAGAGACCCAGTACTTC. This gives the protein CASSQEGTGNSIRYQETQYF.

The chain has TRBV9 and TRBJ2-5; the D call may be TRBD1 or TRBD2 (6 bases each). The CDR3 length is 15 residues. The ends were cut back, 0 bases at V and 5 bases at J, with 14 bases in the middle. Germline V gene lookup returns CDR1 SGDLS and CDR2 YYNGEE. DNA of the CDR3: TGTGCCAGCAGCGTAGCCGGGGGCACGGTGGAGACCCAGTACTTC. This encodes CASSVAGGTVETQYF.

The chain uses TRBV12-3 or TRBV12-4 and TRBJ2-7, with a tentative D call TRBD1 (6 bases). The CDR3 extends over 14 amino acids. Trimming stripped 1 base from V and 5 bases from J, with 12 bases between. CDR3 DNA: TGTGCCAGCAGTTTAGACAGGGCTGGAAACGAGCAGTACTTC. As protein: CASSLDRAGNEQYF.

The chain employs TRBV6-2 or TRBV6-3 and TRBJ2-5, with TRBD2 as a possible D gene (5 bases). V was pared by 2 bases and J by 3 bases, with 13 bases between. The CDR3 has 15 amino acids. The germline CDR1 and CDR2 sequences are MNHEY and SVGEGT. The CDR3 sequence: CASSYQRTPKETQYF. The CDR3 region has the DNA TGTGCCAGCAGTTACCAAAGGACTCCCAAAGAGACCCAGTACTTC.

Only a few counts were recorded for this clonotype. The chain uses TRBV7-2 and TRBJ2-5, with D hard to call. Germline V gene data show CDR1 as SGHTA and CDR2 as FQGNSA. The V end was cut by 1 base, the J end by 7 bases, with 13 bases between. The CDR3 consists of 14 residues. DNA for the CDR3: TGTGCCAGCAGCTTAGTCGGTAGCTTGGTGACCCAGTACTTC. It encodes CASSLVGSLVTQYF.

This clonotype was seen only once. The V and J genes are TRBV29-1 and TRBJ2-7, with 7 bases aligning to TRBD2. V was clipped by 5 bases and J by 4 bases; unmatched bases: 8. Germline V gene data show CDR1 as SQVTM and CDR2 as ANQGSEA. The length of the CDR3 is 13 residues. DNA of the CDR3: TGCAGCGTTTCGGGGGAGGGTCCTTACGAGCAGTACTTC. Residues: CSVSGEGPYEQYF.

This clonotype was observed at least ten times. The rearrangement joins TRBV9 to TRBJ1-2; perhaps TRBD1 as D (6 bases). CDR3 length: 13 amino acids. Per germline, CDR1 SGDLS and CDR2 YYNGEE. V lost 0 bases and J lost 8, with 11 bases in between. CDR3 nucleotide sequence: TGTGCCAGCAGCGTAGGGGGGGCCGGCGGCTACACCTTC. It encodes CASSVGGAGGYTF.

This chain links TRBV12-3 or TRBV12-4 with TRBJ2-7; the match to TRBD2 covers 7 bases. The V and J ends lost 1 base and 0 bases, in that order; junction bases with no gene match: 18. The CDR3 covers 20 residues. The CDR3 loop is CASSLGLWRSAGSTSYEQYF. The CDR3 nucleotides are TGTGCCAGCAGTTTAGGGTTATGGAGATCAGCGGGGTCTACCTCCTACGAGCAGTACTTC.

V gene TRBV20-1 combines with J gene TRBJ2-7, with 13 nucleotides matching TRBD2. The CDR3 extends over 16 amino acids. J was trimmed by 3 bases and V by 5 bases; bases with no gene match: 10. Germline V CDR1 and CDR2: DFQATT, SNEGSKA (reference sequence). In nucleotides, the CDR3 is TGCAGTGCTCAGACCCCTCGGACTAGCGGGAGCTACGAGCAGTACTTC. This codes for CSAQTPRTSGSYEQYF.

This clonotype was seen many times. The rearrangement joins TRBV20-1 to TRBJ1-2; D unresolved. V lost 3 bases and J lost 3, with 14 bases in between. Germline-derived CDR1 and CDR2 are DFQATT and SNEGSKA (reference sequence). There are 14 residues in the CDR3. The CDR3 DNA reads as TGCAGTGCTAGGGATTACTTGGTGGACTATGGCTACACCTTC. Amino acid sequence: CSARDYLVDYGYTF.

Ten or more counts support this clonotype. The chain recombines TRBV7-2 with TRBJ2-1, with unresolved D. Per the germline V gene, CDR1 is SGHTA and CDR2 is FQGNSA. V lost 3 bases to trimming and J lost 2 bases, with 11 bases between them. This CDR3 has 15 residues. The CDR3 here is CASSLVRQTYNEQFF. Here the CDR3 DNA reads TGTGCCAGCAGCTTGGTTCGCCAGACCTACAATGAGCAGTTCTTC.

This clonotype was seen many times. The rearrangement joins TRBV12-3 or TRBV12-4 to TRBJ1-4, with D perhaps TRBD1 (6 bases). Between the trimmed V and J ends, which lost 5 bases and 7 bases, there was a span of 17 bases. The CDR3 totals 15 residues. CDR3 in DNA: TGTGCCAGCAGTACCCACGAGGGGGTGGGTGAAAAACTGTTTTTT. Protein product: CASSTHEGVGEKLFF.

This clonotype was observed a handful of times. This sequence joins TRBV7-9 and TRBJ1-2; 8 positions match TRBD1. The CDR3 totals 13 residues. Germline assignment: CDR1 SEHNR and CDR2 FQNEAQ (reference sequence). Losses at the gene ends were 6 bases for V and 6 bases for J; bases not matched to a gene: 6. This CDR3 is CASSRTGRHGYTF. In DNA, the CDR3 is TGTGCCAGCAGTAGGACAGGGAGGCATGGCTACACCTTC.

The sample holds many counts of this clonotype. A junction boundary mismatches the germline segment, possibly from a read error. V and J are TRBV25-1 and TRBJ1-5; 12 bases match TRBD1. Per germline, CDR1 MGHDK and CDR2 SYGVNS. The CDR3 consists of 14 residues. CDR3 DNA sequence: TGTGCCAGCAGCGGGACAGGGGGCAACCAGCCCCAGCATTTT. Translating it yields CASSGTGGNQPQHF.

This clonotype was recorded many times. V and J are TRBV12-3 or TRBV12-4 and TRBJ1-1, with D tentatively TRBD1 (5 bases). This CDR3 contains 14 residues. V was shortened by 3 bases and J by 0 bases, with 8 bases between the two germline ends. The CDR3 sequence is CASSLQGLNTEAFF. Here the CDR3 DNA reads TGTGCCAGCAGTTTGCAGGGATTGAACACTGAAGCTTTCTTT.

This clonotype was picked up many times. The chain has TRBV9 and TRBJ2-3; 11 nucleotides line up with TRBD2. The CDR3 has 15 amino acids. Germline values: CDR1 SGDLS, CDR2 YYNGEE. Unmatched junction bases numbered 7, after V lost 3 bases and J lost 7 bases. CDR3 sequence (DNA): TGTGCCAGCAGCGCTCCGGGACTAGCGGTACATACGCAGTATTTT. Translated: CASSAPGLAVHTQYF. Full variable domain (missing parts from reference TRBV9 and TRBJ2-3): DSGVTQTPKHLITATGQRVTLRCSPRSGDLSVYWYQQSLDQGLQFLIQYYNGEERAKGNILERFSAQQFPDLHSELNLSSLELGDSALYFCASSAPGLAVHTQYFGPGTRLTVL.

This clonotype was seen at least ten times. This rearrangement joins TRBV20-1 to TRBJ2-3; 11 bases align to TRBD2. Unmatched junction bases numbered 6, after V lost 8 bases and J lost 5 bases. The CDR3 runs to 13 residues. The germline V gene has CDR1 DFQATT and CDR2 SNEGSKA (reference sequence). The CDR3 DNA sequence: TGCAGTTCTCGAGGACTAGCGGGAGATACGCAGTATTTT. Protein sequence: CSSRGLAGDTQYF.

In its sample, this clonotype was seen once. The chain has TRBV9 and TRBJ1-1; possible D gene TRBD1, 5 bases. Germline CDR1 SGDLS, CDR2 YYNGEE. V was cut by 0 bases and J by 3 bases, with 9 bases left in between. The CDR3 runs 14 residues. CDR3 nucleotide sequence: TGTGCCAGCAGCGTAGTGGGGACGGACACTGAAGCTTTCTTT. Its protein is CASSVVGTDTEAFF.

This clonotype turned up a few times. V gene TRBV6-6 combines with J gene TRBJ1-2, with D perhaps matching TRBD1 (5 bases). Germline loops: CDR1 MNHNY, CDR2 SVGAGI (reference sequence). The CDR3 runs 21 residues. The V and J ends lost 0 bases and 6 bases respectively, with 32 bases between them. CDR3 amino acids: CASSYSLDPDGGARGEDGYTF. DNA for the CDR3: TGTGCCAGCAGTTACTCACTCGATCCGGACGGCGGGGCACGGGGCGAGGATGGCTACACCTTC.

The chain recombines TRBV27 with TRBJ2-2; 8 bases line up with TRBD2. This CDR3 region has 17 residues. Germline V gene lookup returns CDR1 MNHEY and CDR2 SMNVEV (reference sequence). V shed 3 bases, J shed 3 bases, and the junction held 9 bases outside the gene matches. The CDR3 spells CASSFFGAGGHTGELFF. The CDR3 DNA follows: TGTGCCAGCAGTTTTTTTGGGGCGGGGGGTCACACCGGGGAGCTGTTTTTT.

This clonotype was found a few times. The V call is TRBV29-1, the J call TRBJ1-1, with D unresolved. CDR3 length: 10 amino acids. Germline CDR1 is SQVTM and CDR2 is ANQGSEA. Trimming stripped 6 bases from V and 1 base from J, with 3 bases between. The CDR3 reads CSVQNTEAFF. CDR3 DNA: TGCAGCGTGCAGAACACTGAAGCTTTCTTT.

The rearrangement joins TRBV7-2 to TRBJ1-3, with D perhaps matching TRBD1 (5 bases). The CDR3 sequence is 17 residues long. Germline V gives CDR1 SGHTA, CDR2 FQGNSA. Deletions cut 3 bases from V and 0 bases from J, with 15 bases between. The CDR3: CASSLGSGLSSGNTIYF. The CDR3, as DNA: TGTGCCAGCAGCTTGGGATCGGGGCTAAGCTCTGGAAACACCATATATTTT.